The 28 T cell receptor beta chains below all came from one sample that was sequenced in a study of long-term antiretroviral therapy in people with HIV. The libraries were made with immunoSEQ v3.0 at survey level. Repertoires were generated with immunoSEQ multiplex PCR, while TCRdb's copy carries only in-frame clones and drops some. The sample carries approximately 25,000 clones, around 85% recorded once. The specimen comprised unsorted PBMCs, sampled 4.7 to 5 years after starting antiretroviral therapy. The receptors were gathered from a man aged 35-49 years with HIV.

This clone appeared a single time. This chain joins TRBV30 and TRBJ2-1, with 12 bases aligning to TRBD2. The CDR3 runs to 17 residues. V lost 4 bases and J lost 9; bases outside the gene matches: 16. Germline V lookup: CDR1 GTSNPN, CDR2 SVGIG (reference sequence). The CDR3 DNA reads as TGTGCCTGGAACCTTATCCGGACTAGCGGGACGAACGGTGAGCAGTTCTTC. Translation: CAWNLIRTSGTNGEQFF.

In nucleotides, the CDR3 is TGTGCCAGCAGTGAAGGAGTGGACACCTACGAGCAGTACTTC. Translated: CASSEGVDTYEQYF. The chain links TRBV6-1 to TRBJ2-7, with D perhaps TRBD1 (5 bases). Germline values: CDR1 MNHNS, CDR2 SASEGT. This CDR3 has 14 amino acids. Trimming removed 1 base from V and 2 bases from J, with 9 bases in between.

The chain is built from TRBV15 and TRBJ2-5; no definite D call. V was cut by 0 bases and J by 5 bases, with 13 bases left in between. This CDR3 is 15 amino acids long. Germline values: CDR1 LNHNV, CDR2 YYDKDF (reference sequence). The CDR3 coding sequence is TGTGCCACCAGCAGAGATCGAGGCCAGACGGAGACCCAGTACTTC. It translates to CATSRDRGQTETQYF.

The chain has TRBV29-1 and TRBJ2-7; D tentatively fits TRBD1 or TRBD2 (6 bases each). Trimming shortened V by 7 bases and J by 0 bases, and 13 bases separated the two germline ends. CDR1 SQVTM and CDR2 ANQGSEA come from the germline V gene. The CDR3 is 13 amino acids. CDR3 in DNA: TGCAGCGCTGGGGGGACAAGCTCCTACGAGCAGTACTTC. It codes for CSAGGTSSYEQYF.

The rearrangement links TRBV28 to TRBJ2-1; the match to TRBD1 covers 8 bases. CDR3 length: 11 residues. With 5 bases clipped from V and 16 bases from J, the junction kept 7 bases outside the gene matches. In germline, CDR1 is MDHEN, CDR2 SYDVKM. The CDR3 region is CASSIGTGGFF. CDR3 sequence (DNA): TGTGCCAGCAGTATTGGGACAGGTGGCTTCTTC.

The chain joins TRBV4-1 to TRBJ2-2, with D perhaps TRBD1 (6 bases). The germline V and J ends were trimmed by 0 bases and 4 bases, with 21 bases remaining between them. Germline V gene sequence: CDR1 MGHRA, CDR2 YSYEKL. This CDR3 contains 19 residues. The CDR3, as DNA: TGCGCCAGCAGCCAAGAAGGGGGTCCCCACCGCCCGGGCACCGGGGAGCTGTTTTTT. Translated: CASSQEGGPHRPGTGELFF.

DNA for the CDR3: TGTGCCAGCAGCTTAGACAGGGGGCTATCACCCCTCCACTTT. Amino acid sequence: CASSLDRGLSPLHF. J is TRBJ1-6 and V is TRBV6-1; TRBD1 aligns across 10 bases. V trimming: 6 bases; J trimming: 10 bases; junction bases outside the gene matches: 6. The V gene's germline CDR1 is MNHNS and CDR2 SASEGT. The CDR3 contains 14 residues.

The V call is TRBV5-5, the J call TRBJ2-3; 8 bases map to TRBD2. CDR3 length equals 15 residues. V gave up 4 bases and J gave up 4 bases; unmatched junction bases: 8. Germline lookup yields CDR1 SGHKS and CDR2 YYEKEE (reference sequence). The CDR3 protein is CASSILSGAADTQYF. CDR3 nucleotide sequence: TGTGCCAGCAGCATCCTTAGCGGGGCGGCAGATACGCAGTATTTT.

V usage is TRBV18 and J usage is TRBJ2-4, with D possibly TRBD1 on 5 matching bases. CDR1 and CDR2 (germline): KGHSH, LQKENI. V lost 3 bases, J lost 2 bases, and 11 bases lay in between. This CDR3 is built from 15 residues. The CDR3 sequence: CASSPVTGPKNIQYF. CDR3 nucleotides: TGTGCCAGCTCACCGGTTACAGGACCCAAAAACATTCAGTACTTC. The whole variable domain, filled in from reference TRBV18 and TRBJ2-4, reads NAGVMQNPRHLVRRRGQEARLRCSPMKGHSHVYWYRQLPEEGLKFMVYLQKENIIDESGMPKERFSAEFPKEGPSILRIQQVVRGDSAAYFCASSPVTGPKNIQYFGAGTRLSVL.

The J gene is TRBJ1-5, the V gene TRBV6-5, with D perhaps matching TRBD1 (5 bases). The CDR3 runs to 14 residues. The germline V and J ends were trimmed by 6 bases and 6 bases, with 15 bases remaining between them. Germline CDR1 is MNHEY and CDR2 is SVGAGI. This chain's CDR3 is CASSPGGGRQPQHF. As DNA, the CDR3 is TGTGCCAGCAGCCCTGGGGGGGGACGTCAGCCCCAGCATTTT.

This chain links TRBV7-9 with TRBJ2-1; no definite D call. V was trimmed by 5 bases and J by 8 bases, leaving 7 bases between them. The germline gives CDR1 SEHNR, CDR2 FQNEAQ (reference sequence). The CDR3 sequence is 11 residues long. CDR3 in amino acids: CASSALDEQFF. In DNA form, the CDR3 reads TGTGCCAGCAGCGCGCTGGATGAGCAGTTCTTC.

The sample holds a few counts of this clone. The gene calls are TRBV6-1 and TRBJ2-7; no clear D. Germline V gene sequence: CDR1 MNHNS, CDR2 SASEGT. This CDR3 is 13 amino acids long. The ends were cut back, 2 bases at V and 5 bases at J, with 10 bases in the middle. CDR3 loop: CASSERQWNEQYF. The CDR3 DNA reads TGTGCCAGCAGTGAACGCCAGTGGAACGAGCAGTACTTC.

This clone was counted a few times. V gene TRBV5-1 combines with J gene TRBJ2-1; D is possibly TRBD2 (6 bases). With 4 bases removed from V and 0 bases from J, the gap between germline ends came to 14 bases. The CDR3 covers 16 residues. Germline lookup yields CDR1 SGHRS and CDR2 YFSETQ. CDR3 nucleotides: TGCGCCAGCAGCCCCCAAACGGGGGTCTCCTACAATGAGCAGTTCTTC. It is translated as CASSPQTGVSYNEQFF.

This clone was found once. The chain uses TRBV23-1 and TRBJ1-2; D not resolved. TRBV23-1 is identified as an open reading frame with a role that is uncertain. This CDR3 is 12 amino acids long. V dropped 10 bases and J dropped 8 bases, with 17 bases sitting between them. CDR3 loop: CANFLRGLGYTF. The CDR3 bases are TGCGCCAACTTCTTACGGGGTCTGGGCTACACCTTC.

The chain couples TRBV5-5 to TRBJ2-7; 10 bases line up with TRBD2. This CDR3 has 15 amino acids. J lost 2 bases, V lost 4 bases, and 6 bases had no gene match. Germline loops: CDR1 SGHKS, CDR2 YYEKEE (reference sequence). Here the CDR3 DNA reads TGTGCCAGCAGCATCGTAGCGGGGGGCCCCTACGAGCAGTACTTC. It is translated as CASSIVAGGPYEQYF.

The rearrangement uses TRBV18 and TRBJ2-2, with 9 bases matching TRBD2. Per the germline V gene, CDR1 is KGHSH and CDR2 is LQKENI. Unmatched junction bases numbered 5, after V lost 3 bases and J lost 6 bases. This CDR3 has 15 amino acids. CDR3 in amino acids: CASSPSSGNPGELFF. In DNA form, the CDR3 reads TGTGCCAGCTCACCTTCTAGCGGGAATCCCGGGGAGCTGTTTTTT.

The chain joins TRBV25-1 to TRBJ2-1; a possible D gene is TRBD2 (6 bases). V lost 0 bases and J 12 bases, leaving 12 bases between the germline ends. CDR1 MGHDK and CDR2 SYGVNS come from the germline V gene. The CDR3 runs 13 residues. In nucleotides, the CDR3 is TGTGCCAGCAGTGAATATACCGGGGGTGGGCAGTTCTTC. It codes for CASSEYTGGGQFF.

This clone appeared a single time. J is TRBJ1-2 and V is TRBV27; no clear D. Germline assignment: CDR1 MNHEY and CDR2 SMNVEV (reference sequence). Trimming took off 6 bases at V and 7 bases at J, with 6 bases between the two ends. This CDR3 region has 10 residues. The CDR3 sequence: CASRRVGYTF. CDR3 nucleotide sequence: TGTGCCAGCAGAAGGGTTGGCTACACCTTC.

The chain employs TRBV11-2 and TRBJ1-3; 7 nucleotides line up with TRBD1. Per the germline V gene, CDR1 is SGHAT and CDR2 is FQNNGV. V lost 5 bases, J lost 15 bases, and 10 bases stayed unmatched. This CDR3 comprises 12 residues. Here the CDR3 reads CASSRTGEKTYF. In DNA, the CDR3 is TGTGCCAGCAGCCGCACAGGGGAGAAGACATATTTT.

This clone was seen a few times. V usage is TRBV5-5 and J usage is TRBJ2-1; D is unclear. Trimming took 4 bases from V and 10 from J, leaving 27 bases between them. The CDR3 is 17 residues long. Germline CDR1 and CDR2: SGHKS and YYEKEE (reference sequence). The CDR3 bases are TGTGCCAGCAGCCCGGTGTTTTCGGCTACCACCTCGCCCGAGCAGTTCTTC. Translated: CASSPVFSATTSPEQFF.

This clone came up a few times. This chain joins TRBV25-1 and TRBJ1-2; D is unresolved. The V and J ends lost 4 bases and 7 bases respectively, with 10 bases between them. The germline CDR1 and CDR2 sequences are MGHDK and SYGVNS. The CDR3 is made up of 12 amino acids. This CDR3 is CASSAGDGGYTF. CDR3 in DNA: TGTGCCAGCAGTGCCGGGGATGGTGGCTACACCTTC.

This chain uses TRBV7-2 with TRBJ2-6; 7 bases align to TRBD1. In germline, CDR1 is SGHTA, CDR2 FQGNSA. The CDR3 sequence is 14 residues long. Unmatched junction bases numbered 0, after V lost 5 bases and J lost 2 bases. The CDR3 DNA reads as TGTGCCAGCAGCCAGGGGGCTGGGGCCAACGTCCTGACTTTC. Its protein is CASSQGAGANVLTF.

The chain links TRBV19 to TRBJ2-1; D possibly corresponds to TRBD2 (5 bases). The length of the CDR3 is 13 residues. Between the trimmed V and J ends, which lost 8 bases and 6 bases, there was a span of 14 bases. Germline lookup yields CDR1 LNHDA and CDR2 SQIVND (reference sequence). The CDR3 DNA reads TGTGCCAGTGGGAGCTTAGAACTCAATGAGCAGTTCTTC. This sequence encodes CASGSLELNEQFF.

The gene calls are TRBV5-1 and TRBJ2-3; TRBD2 is a possible D gene (7 bases). Germline V gene data show CDR1 as SGHRS and CDR2 as YFSETQ. Trimming removed 4 bases at V and 2 bases at J, with 11 bases between. This CDR3 has 14 residues. The CDR3 sequence is CASSGGGPTDTQYF. CDR3 in DNA: TGCGCCAGCAGCGGGGGGGGCCCCACAGATACGCAGTATTTT.

The chain employs TRBV30 and TRBJ1-2; 7 bases line up with TRBD1. Germline V CDR1 and CDR2: GTSNPN, SVGIG (reference sequence). CDR3 length equals 14 residues. V gave up 2 bases and J gave up 4 bases; unmatched junction bases: 7. In DNA form, the CDR3 reads TGTGCCTGGAGTTCACCAGGGGGTACCTATGGCTACACCTTC. Translation: CAWSSPGGTYGYTF.

This clone was detected only a few times. The chain has TRBV5-8 and TRBJ2-7; weak D call: TRBD1 (5 bases). CDR3 size: 12 residues. The ends were cut back, 6 bases at V and 4 bases at J, with 11 bases in the middle. Germline V gives CDR1 SGHTS, CDR2 YDEGEE. The CDR3, as DNA: TGTGCCAGCACCCACACAGGTTACGAGCAGTACTTC. Protein: CASTHTGYEQYF.

This clone showed up just a few times. This rearrangement joins TRBV18 to TRBJ1-3; 9 bases are a match to TRBD1. Germline CDR1 KGHSH, CDR2 LQKENI. Trimming at V came to 3 bases and at J to 2 bases, leaving 2 bases not matched to a gene. CDR3 length: 15 amino acids. Written as DNA, the CDR3 is TGTGCCAGCTCACCGGACAGGGGAACTGGAAACACCATATATTTT. Amino acid sequence: CASSPDRGTGNTIYF.

The chain is built from TRBV7-6 and TRBJ2-1; D call uncertain. In germline, CDR1 is SGHVS, CDR2 FNYEAQ. The CDR3 consists of 12 residues. V was trimmed by 5 bases and J by 5 bases, leaving 7 bases between them. CDR3 protein: CASSTGHNEQFF. Written as DNA, the CDR3 is TGTGCCAGCAGCACCGGGCACAATGAGCAGTTCTTC.